The rows below give T cell receptor beta chains drawn from one sample of a study of CD4 T cell repertoires in COVID-19. Repertoires were generated with immunoSEQ multiplex PCR, while TCRdb's copy carries only in-frame clones and drops some. The table shows fewer than 9,500 clones, with about 85% occurring only once. Sequencing used effector memory CD4+ T cells from blood, obtained before the COVID-19 pandemic. The receptor source for this set is a human donor who had COVID-19. Each CDR3 is given with its conserved first and last residue. The order of the fields is D gene, V gene, J gene, clone size, CDR3 DNA, CDR3 protein. A D gene is named only where the DNA matches it firmly. Clone size, where shown, is once, few, many, or a class for clones that have expanded.

TRBD2	TRBV9	TRBJ2-3	.	TGTGCCAGCAGCGTAGATCGGGCGATAGCGGGGGGCACAGATACGCAGTATTTT	CASSVDRAIAGGTDTQYF
.	TRBV19	TRBJ2-2	.	TGTGCCAGTATGGTCGCGGTCAACACCGGGGAGCTGTTTTTT	CASMVAVNTGELFF
TRBD1	TRBV28	TRBJ1-5	.	TGTGCCAGCAGTTGGCCTGGGACAGAGACTAATCAGCCCCAGCATTTT	CASSWPGTETNQPQHF
.	TRBV6-1	TRBJ1-1	.	TGTGCCAGCAGTGAAAGGGGGGGACCGAACACTGAAGCTTTCTTT	CASSERGGPNTEAFF
TRBD1	TRBV5-1	TRBJ2-1	few	TGCGCCAGCAGCCAACAGGGGGGCTACAATGAGCAGTTCTTC	CASSQQGGYNEQFF
.	TRBV11-2	TRBJ1-1	once	TGTGCCAGCAGCTTAAGCGGCGGGAACACTGAAGCTTTCTTT	CASSLSGGNTEAFF
.	TRBV11-2	TRBJ2-4	.	TGTGCCAGCAGCTTAGATCCGGGAAACATTCAGTACTTC	CASSLDPGNIQYF
TRBD2	TRBV5-1	TRBJ2-1	.	TGCGCCAGCAGCCCGGGACTAGCGGGAGTGGAGCCCTACAATGAGCAGTTCTTC	CASSPGLAGVEPYNEQFF
.	TRBV28	TRBJ2-3	.	TGTGCCAGCAGTTTAAGTGGAGGACCCAACACAGATACGCAGTATTTT	CASSLSGGPNTDTQYF
.	TRBV7-2	TRBJ1-1	.	TGTGCCAGCAGCGGCCACCCGAACACTGAAGCTTTCTTT	CASSGHPNTEAFF
.	TRBV7-8	TRBJ1-5	.	TGTGCCAGCAGCCCCGTCCAGGGTGGTCAGCCCCAGCATTTT	CASSPVQGGQPQHF
TRBD1	TRBV5-8	TRBJ1-2	.	TGTGCCAGCAGCTTTACCCAGGGGGCGGGCTATGGCTACACCTTC	CASSFTQGAGYGYTF
.	TRBV27	TRBJ1-1	.	TGTGCCAGCAGTTTGGGCCGGCAGATACGGGAGAACACTGAAGCTTTCTTT	CASSLGRQIRENTEAFF
.	TRBV27	TRBJ1-4	.	TGTGCCAGCAGACGGACAGACTATAATGAAAAACTGTTTTTT	CASRRTDYNEKLFF
.	TRBV6-1	TRBJ1-5	.	TGTGCCAGCCGGGACACTAACAATCAGCCCCAGCATTTT	CASRDTNNQPQHF
.	TRBV6-5	TRBJ1-2	.	TGTGCCAGCGTTCCCACGGGGGGCGCGGGCTATGGCTACACCTTC	CASVPTGGAGYGYTF
TRBD2	TRBV7-4	TRBJ2-1	.	TGTGCCAGACCAGCGGGAGGGATGAATGAGCAGTTCTTC	CARPAGGMNEQFF
TRBD1	TRBV7-9	TRBJ2-7	.	TGTGCCAGCGGGGGGGACAGGGGGCCCTCCTACGAGCAGTACTTC	CASGGDRGPSYEQYF
TRBD2	TRBV5-4	TRBJ2-5	.	TGTGCCAGCAGGACTAGCGGCCAGTACCAAGAGACCCAGTACTTC	CASRTSGQYQETQYF
TRBD2	TRBV11-2	TRBJ2-5	.	TGTGCCAGCAGCCTTCTAGCGGGGGGAGAGACCCAGTACTTC	CASSLLAGGETQYF
TRBD2	TRBV5-1	TRBJ2-7	.	TGTGCCAGCAGCGTTATAACGGGACTAGCTAACGACGAGCAGTACTTC	CASSVITGLANDEQYF
TRBD1	TRBV5-1	TRBJ1-2	.	TGCGCCAGCAGCTTGGCCTTCCATTCGACAGGGAACGGCTACACCTTC	CASSLAFHSTGNGYTF
TRBD1	TRBV7-2	TRBJ2-7	.	TGTGCCAGCAGCTTGTTAGGGGCTGGGGCAGGGGGTCTCGAGCAGTACTTC	CASSLLGAGAGGLEQYF
.	TRBV5-1	TRBJ1-1	.	TGCGCCAGCAGCTTGGGGTCTCAGTTGAACACTGAAGCTTTCTTT	CASSLGSQLNTEAFF
TRBD2	TRBV25-1	TRBJ2-1	.	TGTGCCAGCAGTGAAAGGACTAGCGGGTCGGTATATGAGCAGTTCTTC	CASSERTSGSVYEQFF
.	TRBV7-9	TRBJ1-6	once	TGTGCCAGCAGCTTCTTTTCCGGTCGTAATTCACCCCTCCACTTT	CASSFFSGRNSPLHF
TRBD2	TRBV7-2	TRBJ2-2	.	TGTGCCAGCACCTCAAACGGGGGGGCGGGGACCGGGGAGCTGTTTTTT	CASTSNGGAGTGELFF
TRBD1	TRBV6-1	TRBJ2-7	.	TGTGCCAGCAGTGAATTCCAGGGGGTCTACGAGCAGTACTTC	CASSEFQGVYEQYF
TRBD2	TRBV19	TRBJ2-1	.	TGTGCCAGTAGTATAGGTAGCGGGAGGGCCGGGGTTGCGAGTGAGCAGTTCTTC	CASSIGSGRAGVASEQFF
TRBD2	TRBV15	TRBJ2-1	.	TGTGCCACCAGCAGGGGGAGACTAGCGGGGGGCTACAATGAGCAGTTCTTC	CATSRGRLAGGYNEQFF
.	TRBV11-3	TRBJ2-4	.	TGTGCCAGCAGCCAACTGTCCGGGGGCATTCAGTACTTC	CASSQLSGGIQYF
TRBD2	TRBV6-1	TRBJ2-7	.	TGTGCCACATTGATCGTAACGGGGGGCTACGAGCAGTACTTC	CATLIVTGGYEQYF
TRBD1	TRBV6-6	TRBJ2-7	.	TGTGCCAGCAGTCCCGGGACAGGGCTCTCCTACGAGCAGTACTTC	CASSPGTGLSYEQYF
TRBD1	TRBV11-3	TRBJ1-6	.	TGTGCCAGCAGGCACCACAGGGGAATTGCGCTTTCACCCCTCCACTTT	CASRHHRGIALSPLHF
.	TRBV10-1	TRBJ2-3	.	TGCGCCAGCAGTGATCACGGAGATACGCAGTATTTT	CASSDHGDTQYF
TRBD1	TRBV6-5	TRBJ1-2	.	TGTGCCAGCAGAGTTGGACAGGAGGCTGTCTATGGCTACACCTTC	CASRVGQEAVYGYTF
.	TRBV7-2	TRBJ2-7	.	TGTGCCAGCAGCCCTACGGACTACCCTGAAAACGAGCAGTACTTC	CASSPTDYPENEQYF
TRBD1	TRBV7-2	TRBJ1-1	.	TGTGCCAGCAGCGTACGGACAGGGGGGGACACTGAAGCTTTCTTT	CASSVRTGGDTEAFF
.	TRBV7-2	TRBJ1-2	.	TGTGCCAGCAGCTTAGACTCCAACCTACTTAACTATGGCTACACCTTC	CASSLDSNLLNYGYTF
TRBD2	TRBV5-1	TRBJ2-5	.	TGCGCCAGCAGCAGAGACCCCGGGACTAGCGGCCAAGAGACCCAGTACTTC	CASSRDPGTSGQETQYF
TRBD1	TRBV6-4	TRBJ1-5	.	TGTGCCAGCAGTGACTCGGACAGGCAAATAGGAAATCAGCCCCAGCATTTT	CASSDSDRQIGNQPQHF
.	TRBV4-1	TRBJ2-7	few	TGCGCCAGCAGCCAAGATGCAGGGGATAGCTACGAGCAGTACTTC	CASSQDAGDSYEQYF
TRBD1	TRBV19	TRBJ1-4	.	TGTGCCAGCCGGGACAGACCTACAACTAATGAAAAACTGTTTTTT	CASRDRPTTNEKLFF
TRBD1	TRBV6-1	TRBJ1-5	.	TGTGCCAGCAGTGATCCGGACAGGAGCAATCAGCCCCAGCATTTT	CASSDPDRSNQPQHF
TRBD1	TRBV6-6	TRBJ2-1	.	TGTGCCAGCAGTAGCGAGGGGGCAAGCTACAATGAGCAGTTCTTC	CASSSEGASYNEQFF
TRBD2	TRBV10-3	TRBJ2-1	.	TGTGCCATCAGCCCCGGGACTAGCGTTTACAATGAGCAGTTCTTC	CAISPGTSVYNEQFF
.	TRBV10-3	TRBJ2-1	few	TGTGCCATCAGTCGGGTCGGGTCCAATGAGCAGTTCTTC	CAISRVGSNEQFF
.	TRBV14	TRBJ2-3	.	TGTGCCAGCAGCCAAGAGCTAAGCGGAGATACGCAGTATTTT	CASSQELSGDTQYF
.	TRBV5-1	TRBJ2-7	.	TGCGCCAGCAGCGATCACCCAGGCCTCTCCTACGAGCAGTACTTC	CASSDHPGLSYEQYF
.	TRBV6-5	TRBJ1-2	.	TGTGCCAGCAGTTCAGGGGTTAACTATGGCTACACCTTC	CASSSGVNYGYTF